This TCR beta chain was found in a study of graft-versus-host responses after intestinal transplantation. The CDR3 covers 16 residues. Trimming removed 5 bases from V and 5 bases from J; junction bases left unmatched: 13. CDR1 and CDR2 (germline): SNHLY, FYNNEI. Details on this clone: The antigen remains undetermined.

Clones were sequenced by immunoSEQ multiplex PCR, and TCRdb holds only the in-frame ones, with some missing. The sample carries around 97,000 clones, just over 90% recorded once. The clonotype comes from a human donor who received an intestinal transplant. V and J are TRBV2 and TRBJ2-5, with TRBD2 identical over 8 bases. Sequenced material: unstimulated CD8+ T cells sorted from spleen or lymph node cells, taken before intestinal transplant. CDR3 nucleotides: TGTGCCAGCAGTTCCCCGGGACTAGGGCCGGAGGAGACCCAGTACTTC. This codes for CASSSPGLGPEETQYF.